This note documents a single T cell receptor beta chain sequence. The record originates from a study of OX40 agonist ivuxolimab in advanced cancers. Looked up from germline, CDR1 is LNHDA and CDR2 is SQIVND (reference sequence). The CDR3 contains 15 residues. V lost 0 bases to trimming and J lost 1 base; unmatched junction nucleotides: 0. Sequencing was performed with immunoSEQ multiplex PCR; in TCRdb, only in-frame clones are kept and a portion is missing. This sample has some 81,000 clones, with around 86% found just once. The sample here was CD4+ or CD8+ T cells sorted from blood, taken in a trial of the OX40 agonist ivuxolimab. The gene calls are TRBV19 and TRBJ1-1, with TRBD1 matching over 9 bases. The sequence came from an adult with an advanced solid tumor such as melanoma, head and neck, liver or kidney cancer. CDR3 in amino acids: CASSIEDRGNTEAFF. CDR3 nucleotides: TGTGCCAGTAGTATAGAGGACAGGGGGAACACTGAAGCTTTCTTT.